The 26 T cell receptor beta chains below were found in one sample sequenced in a study of cytomegalovirus exposure and HLA in healthy donors. PCR employed 60 Vbeta and 13 Jbeta primers. Clones were sequenced by immunoSEQ multiplex PCR, and TCRdb holds only the in-frame ones, with some missing. The sample gives 150,000 to 200,000 clones, around 81% of which show up once; 1.5% to 2% is in the top ten. Material for sequencing was PBMCs. The receptors derive from a man younger than 35 in good health and CMV-seronegative.

CDR3 nucleotides: TGTGCCAGCAGCGTGAAGGACAGGAGCTCACCCCTCCACTTT. This translates into CASSVKDRSSPLHF. This chain joins TRBV7-2 and TRBJ1-6; 7 positions agree with TRBD1. The CDR3 runs to 14 residues. With V trimmed by 5 bases and J by 10 bases, 8 bases remained unmatched. CDR1 is SGHTA and CDR2 is FQGNSA in the germline V gene.

The rearrangement joins TRBV4-1 to TRBJ1-1; D not certain. This CDR3 region has 13 residues. Trimming cost V 0 bases and J 10 bases, with 12 bases left between them. Germline CDR1 reads MGHRA; CDR2 reads YSYEKL. The CDR3: CASSQDLSSGAFF. The CDR3 DNA reads TGCGCCAGCAGCCAAGATCTAAGTAGCGGAGCTTTCTTT.

The chain links TRBV4-1 to TRBJ1-1; no reliable D call. The germline V gene has CDR1 MGHRA and CDR2 YSYEKL. The length of the CDR3 is 17 residues. Trimming pared 5 bases from V and 1 base from J, leaving 20 bases between. DNA for the CDR3: TGCGCCAGCAGCATCCAACCCTCACAGTCAAAGAACACTGAAGCTTTCTTT. It yields the protein CASSIQPSQSKNTEAFF.

This clone was observed a handful of times. The chain joins TRBV2 to TRBJ2-7, with TRBD2 matching 11 bases. V lost 3 bases, J lost 2 bases, and 3 bases stayed unmatched. CDR1 and CDR2 (germline): SNHLY, FYNNEI. The CDR3 contains 15 residues. The CDR3 DNA is TGTGCCAGCAGTGAGGTAGCGGGAGGGCCCTACGAGCAGTACTTC. Protein: CASSEVAGGPYEQYF.

The V gene is TRBV4-3, the J gene TRBJ2-5; 8 bases are a match to TRBD1. CDR3 length equals 14 residues. V trimming: 2 bases; J trimming: 7 bases; junction bases outside the gene matches: 6. The germline V gene encodes CDR1 LGHNA and CDR2 YSLEER. The CDR3 loop is CASSQQGAVGTQYF. The CDR3 DNA reads TGCGCCAGCAGCCAACAGGGGGCGGTGGGGACCCAGTACTTC.

The chain is built from TRBV7-2 and TRBJ1-6, with 9 positions matching TRBD1. V was pared by 2 bases and J by 9 bases, with 11 bases of the junction left unmatched. The V gene's germline CDR1 is SGHTA and CDR2 FQGNSA. The CDR3 consists of 17 residues. The CDR3: CASSLKVRGQGGSPLHF. CDR3 sequence (DNA): TGTGCCAGCAGCTTAAAAGTTAGGGGACAGGGTGGTTCACCCCTCCACTTT.

This clone was counted only a few times. The chain recombines TRBV27 with TRBJ2-5, with 9 bases aligning to TRBD1. CDR1 and CDR2 (germline): MNHEY, SMNVEV (reference sequence). This CDR3 has 14 residues. V lost 6 bases, J lost 2 bases, and 4 bases stayed unmatched. This CDR3 reads CASRTGGWQETQYF. The CDR3 DNA sequence: TGTGCCAGCAGGACAGGGGGGTGGCAAGAGACCCAGTACTTC.

The chain joins TRBV9 to TRBJ2-5; D call uncertain. Looked up from germline, CDR1 is SGDLS and CDR2 is YYNGEE. The CDR3 length is 16 residues. The V and J ends lost 4 bases and 2 bases respectively, with 18 bases between them. CDR3 sequence reads: CASSPHALPRQETQYF. The CDR3 nucleotides read TGTGCCAGCAGCCCCCACGCCCTCCCTAGGCAAGAGACCCAGTACTTC.

The V call is TRBV11-2, the J call TRBJ2-7; TRBD2 might be the D (5 bases). V was cut by 4 bases and J by 3 bases, with 10 bases left in between. CDR1 SGHAT and CDR2 FQNNGV come from the germline V gene. CDR3 size: 13 residues. CDR3 in amino acids: CASSSNEGYEQYF. Written as DNA, the CDR3 is TGTGCCAGCAGCTCGAACGAGGGCTACGAGCAGTACTTC.

The chain couples TRBV10-1 to TRBJ2-7; no definite D call. V lost 3 bases and J lost 2, with 14 bases in between. Germline lookup yields CDR1 WNHNN and CDR2 SYGVQD (reference sequence). The CDR3 covers 15 residues. CDR3 residues: CASSEGGTYPYEQYF. DNA for the CDR3: TGCGCCAGCAGTGAAGGCGGAACTTACCCCTACGAGCAGTACTTC.

The table lists this clone with a few counts. The chain employs TRBV29-1 and TRBJ2-7; unclear D gene. V was pared by 4 bases and J by 3 bases, with 16 bases between. This CDR3 region has 14 residues. Germline V gives CDR1 SQVTM, CDR2 ANQGSEA. CDR3 bases: TGCAGCGTTGTCGGTGACACCCTTATCTACGAGCAGTACTTC. Amino acid sequence: CSVVGDTLIYEQYF.

This rearrangement joins TRBV7-3 to TRBJ2-5; D unclear. Trimming cost V 5 bases and J 4 bases, with 14 bases left between them. The CDR3 runs to 14 residues. Germline V lookup: CDR1 SGHTA, CDR2 FQGTGA. This chain's CDR3 is CASSPAGFLETQYF. In DNA form, the CDR3 reads TGTGCCAGCAGCCCTGCAGGCTTCTTAGAGACCCAGTACTTC.

V usage is TRBV4-3 and J usage is TRBJ2-1, with a possible D match to TRBD2 (5 bases). Trimming cost V 0 bases and J 5 bases, with 8 bases left between them. This CDR3 region has 14 residues. Per the germline V gene, CDR1 is LGHNA and CDR2 is YSLEER. CDR3 residues: CASSQDLRDNEQFF. The CDR3 coding sequence is TGCGCCAGCAGCCAAGACTTGCGGGACAATGAGCAGTTCTTC.

The chain has TRBV28 and TRBJ1-4; 8 nucleotides line up with TRBD1. V was clipped by 6 bases and J by 5 bases; unmatched bases: 5. The CDR3 consists of 14 residues. Germline V gene sequence: CDR1 MDHEN, CDR2 SYDVKM. The CDR3 loop reads CASRGQGRNEKLFF. For the CDR3, the DNA is TGTGCCAGCAGAGGACAGGGAAGAAATGAAAAACTGTTTTTT.

The sample holds one count of this clone. V gene TRBV27 combines with J gene TRBJ2-3, with D perhaps matching TRBD2 (6 bases). V gave up 6 bases and J gave up 3 bases, with 16 bases separating them. Germline CDR1 MNHEY, CDR2 SMNVEV (reference sequence). The CDR3 runs 15 residues. The CDR3 loop reads CASSPVGRSTDTQYF. The CDR3 DNA reads as TGTGCCAGCAGCCCTGTCGGGAGAAGTACAGATACGCAGTATTTT.

The chain recombines TRBV15 with TRBJ2-5, with D unresolved. The CDR3 extends over 15 amino acids. CDR1 and CDR2 from the germline V gene are LNHNV and YYDKDF (reference sequence). V lost 3 bases to trimming and J lost 3 bases, with 14 bases between them. CDR3 nucleotide sequence: TGTGCCACCAGCAGTCCCCGAACTAACGAAGAGACCCAGTACTTC. Translation gives CATSSPRTNEETQYF.

The chain couples TRBV15 to TRBJ2-3, with a weak D call TRBD2 (5 bases). Trimming took 5 bases from V and 2 from J, leaving 14 bases between them. The length of the CDR3 is 15 residues. Germline V gene lookup returns CDR1 LNHNV and CDR2 YYDKDF (reference sequence). CDR3 sequence (DNA): TGTGCCACCAGCCGCTCTGGACTGCTCACAGATACGCAGTATTTT. This encodes CATSRSGLLTDTQYF.

This chain joins TRBV5-1 and TRBJ2-7; D is ambiguous. V lost 0 bases and J 2 bases, leaving 9 bases between the germline ends. Germline V gene data show CDR1 as SGHRS and CDR2 as YFSETQ. The CDR3 is made up of 14 amino acids. The CDR3 DNA is TGCGCCAGCAGCTTGGGTACTCCCCCCTACGAGCAGTACTTC. Amino acids: CASSLGTPPYEQYF.

The V gene is TRBV7-2, the J gene TRBJ1-2; 7 positions match TRBD1. The germline V gene has CDR1 SGHTA and CDR2 FQGNSA. V shed 7 bases, J shed 2 bases, and the junction held 10 bases outside the gene matches. The CDR3 has 15 amino acids. The CDR3 region has the DNA TGTGCCAGCATCCTCGACAGGGTCGGGAACTATGGCTACACCTTC. Its protein is CASILDRVGNYGYTF.

This clone was counted only a few times. The chain joins TRBV9 to TRBJ2-5, with 8 bases identical to TRBD1. Matching the DNA end better, TRBJ2-7 makes the J call doubtful. The germline V gene encodes CDR1 SGDLS and CDR2 YYNGEE. There are 13 residues in the CDR3. The CDR3 loop reads CASSVGQGTEQYF. The CDR3 bases are TGTGCCAGCAGCGTAGGACAGGGGACCGAGCAGTACTTC.

The chain has TRBV7-2 and TRBJ2-1, with D unclear. Per germline, CDR1 SGHTA and CDR2 FQGNSA. The CDR3 runs to 13 residues. Trimming took 2 bases from V and 6 from J, leaving 8 bases between them. CDR3 region: CASSLFPGNEQFF. The CDR3 DNA reads TGTGCCAGCAGCTTATTTCCGGGCAATGAGCAGTTCTTC.

J is TRBJ2-7 and V is TRBV4-1, with a possible D match to TRBD2 (6 bases). V shed 2 bases and J shed 13 bases, with 12 bases lying between them. This CDR3 region has 11 residues. Germline V gene sequence: CDR1 MGHRA, CDR2 YSYEKL. This CDR3 reads CASSQTGVHYF. The CDR3 nucleotides are TGCGCCAGCAGCCAAACGGGGGTACATTACTTC.

This rearrangement joins TRBV10-3 to TRBJ2-7; D is perhaps TRBD1 (6 bases). Trimming stripped 6 bases from V and 6 bases from J, with 18 bases between. Germline V gene sequence: CDR1 ENHRY, CDR2 SYGVKD. The CDR3 runs to 14 residues. The CDR3 DNA follows: TGTGCCATCAGCCCGACAGGATTGGTCTCCGAGCAGTACTTC. It is translated as CAISPTGLVSEQYF.

The gene calls are TRBV7-9 and TRBJ1-2, with D perhaps matching TRBD1 (5 bases). The length of the CDR3 is 14 residues. Per the germline V gene, CDR1 is SEHNR and CDR2 is FQNEAQ (reference sequence). Trimming removed 2 bases at V and 8 bases at J, with 15 bases between. CDR3 in DNA: TGTGCCAGCAGCTTAAGGGGCCGCTTGGGGGGCTACACCTTC. Its translation: CASSLRGRLGGYTF.

The genes are TRBV9 and TRBJ1-4; D is unresolved. This CDR3 contains 16 residues. The V end was cut by 3 bases, the J end by 5 bases, with 17 bases between. CDR1 and CDR2 (germline): SGDLS, YYNGEE. The chain's CDR3 is CASSASAGKGNEKLFF. The CDR3 DNA reads TGTGCCAGCAGCGCCTCGGCCGGGAAAGGGAATGAAAAACTGTTTTTT. The variable domain in full, completed from reference TRBV9 and TRBJ1-4, reads DSGVTQTPKHLITATGQRVTLRCSPRSGDLSVYWYQQSLDQGLQFLIQYYNGEERAKGNILERFSAQQFPDLHSELNLSSLELGDSALYFCASSASAGKGNEKLFFGSGTQLSVL.

In this sample, this clone turned up a few times. The V call is TRBV2, the J call TRBJ2-3, with D perhaps matching TRBD2 (6 bases). In germline, CDR1 is SNHLY, CDR2 FYNNEI. The CDR3 is 14 residues long. The germline V and J ends were trimmed by 6 bases and 4 bases, with 14 bases remaining between them. The DNA for the CDR3 is TGTGCCAGCAGGGGAGGTTTTTTGTCAGATACGCAGTATTTT. It encodes CASRGGFLSDTQYF. Together with reference TRBV2 and TRBJ2-3, the CDR3 gives the full variable domain: EPEVTQTPSHQVTQMGQEVILRCVPISNHLYFYWYRQILGQKVEFLVSFYNNEISEKSEIFDDQFSVERPDGSNFTLKIRSTKLEDSAMYFCASRGGFLSDTQYFGPGTRLTVL.